The following is a T cell receptor (beta chain) sequence with its context. Its specificity is not known. Using a J-beta primer mix together with a sample-barcoded 5' primer, a second PCR was run for roughly 7 to 12 cycles. From the 5' RACE reads, TCRdb called clonotypes with MiXCR, one entry per CDR3 protein. The sample has just over 800,000 distinct CDR3 sequences; less than 80% are singletons. This record belongs to a study of blood T cells in healthy people across ages. General study findings and limits: TCR beta diversity was tightly associated with the proportion of naive T cells. Diversity figures derived from one million T cells were judged to underestimate the true value. Unsorted PBMCs prevented conclusive naive versus antigen-experienced comparison.

Unmatched junction bases numbered 12, after V lost 1 base and J lost 5 bases. This CDR3 has 18 residues. CDR1 MGHRA and CDR2 YSYEKL come from the germline V gene. The rearrangement uses TRBV4-1 and TRBJ2-1; TRBD2 matches at 9 bases. The sequenced material came from blood. The receptor was isolated from a man aged 25 to 40 in good health. The chain's CDR3 is CASSQVRGGTGPDNEQFF. The DNA for the CDR3 is TGCGCCAGCAGCCAAGTGCGGGGGGGAACAGGGCCAGACAATGAGCAGTTCTTC.